This TCR beta chain was recorded in a study of response to subunit inactivated influenza vaccine (dated by TCRdb to 2016 to 2018). A note on the overall study: Deep quantitative T cell receptor repertoire profiling was used in the study to track responses to a trivalent subunit inactivated influenza vaccine.

Library generation was performed with RT-PCR. Sequencing instrument: Illumina HiSeq 2500. TCRdb took the public reads, trimmed them with fastp at Q25, ran MiXCR for clone calling and kept in-frame beta chains. Each entry is one CDR3 protein sequence, shown with its most common DNA and genes. Present in this sample are roughly 760,000 distinct CDR3 sequences, around 20% of which were seen just once. More than 8.5% of the sample is in the top ten clones. Only a few counts were recorded for this clonotype. Its target antigen remains unknown. No quality values exist for individual bases; no much larger clone is one base distant. The full study reports these points: The authors suggested that each seasonal influenza vaccination may recruit only a limited number of new T cells.

From cysteine to phenylalanine, the CDR3 is 10 amino acids long. The sequence is cut down to CDR3 DNA, 30 bases in frame from base 1. Trimming takes 8 bases from V and 6 bases from J, and the germline ends sit 7 bases apart. CDR1 and CDR2, looked up from the germline V gene (reference sequence), are LNHDA and SQIVND. Sequenced material: PBMCs from blood, taken roughly 5 days after vaccination. The chain is made from TRBV19 and TRBJ1-2; no D segment can be confidently identified. This TCR was recovered from a man aged 50 or older who received an inactivated influenza vaccine. Donor details come from another sample of the same person, matched by shared clones. The nucleotide sequence reads as follows: TGTGCCAGTTGGGTTAATGGCTACACCTTC. It encodes CASWVNGYTF. With the portions outside the CDR3 filled from the reference TRBV19 and TRBJ1-2 genes, the complete variable region becomes DGGITQSPKYLFRKEGQNVTLSCEQNLNHDAMYWYRQDPGQGLRLIYYSQIVNDFQKGDIAEGYSVSREKKESFPLTVTSAQKNPTAFYLCASWVNGYTFGSGTRLTVV.